This TCR beta chain was documented in a study of control samples from healthy donors and cancer patients. Repertoires were generated with immunoSEQ multiplex PCR, while TCRdb's copy carries only in-frame clones and drops some. The sample records about 130,000 clones, roughly 92% being singletons. This CDR3 region has 14 residues. Sequenced input: blood. The receptor's source is a young man in good health. The rearrangement joins TRBV21-1 to TRBJ1-2. TRBV21-1 has pseudogene status. In nucleotides, the CDR3 is TGTGCCAGCAGCACCCGCGGGACGGCCTATGGCTACACCTTC. Translated: CASSTRGTAYGYTF.